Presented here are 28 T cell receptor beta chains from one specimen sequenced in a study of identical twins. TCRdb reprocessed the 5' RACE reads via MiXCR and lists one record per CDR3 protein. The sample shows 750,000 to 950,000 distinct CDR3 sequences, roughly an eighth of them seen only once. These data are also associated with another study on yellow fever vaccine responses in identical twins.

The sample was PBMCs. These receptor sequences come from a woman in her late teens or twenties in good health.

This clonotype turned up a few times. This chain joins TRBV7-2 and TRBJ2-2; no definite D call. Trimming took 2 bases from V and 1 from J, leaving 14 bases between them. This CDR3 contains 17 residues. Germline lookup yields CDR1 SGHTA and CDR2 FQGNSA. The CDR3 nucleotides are TGTGCCAGCAGCTTAACAAGGGCCCAGAAGAACACCGGGGAGCTGTTTTTT. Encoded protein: CASSLTRAQKNTGELFF. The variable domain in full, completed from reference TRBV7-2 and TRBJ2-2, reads GAGVSQSPSNKVTEKGKDVELRCDPISGHTALYWYRQSLGQGLEFLIYFQGNSAPDKSGLPSDRFSAERTGGSVSTLTIQRTQQEDSAVYLCASSLTRAQKNTGELFFGEGSRLTVL.

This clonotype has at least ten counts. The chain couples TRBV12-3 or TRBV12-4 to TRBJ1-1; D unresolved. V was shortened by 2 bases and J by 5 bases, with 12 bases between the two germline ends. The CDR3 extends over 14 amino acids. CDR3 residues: CASSLFPTKTEAFF. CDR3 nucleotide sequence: TGTGCCAGCAGTTTATTCCCTACGAAGACTGAAGCTTTCTTT.

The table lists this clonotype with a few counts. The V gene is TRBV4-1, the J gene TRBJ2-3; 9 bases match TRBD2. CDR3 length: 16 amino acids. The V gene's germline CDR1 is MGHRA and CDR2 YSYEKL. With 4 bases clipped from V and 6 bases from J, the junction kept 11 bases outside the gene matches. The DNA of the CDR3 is TGCGCCAGCAGCCCGACTAGCGGCGAGGGGGACGATACGCAGTATTTT. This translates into CASSPTSGEGDDTQYF.

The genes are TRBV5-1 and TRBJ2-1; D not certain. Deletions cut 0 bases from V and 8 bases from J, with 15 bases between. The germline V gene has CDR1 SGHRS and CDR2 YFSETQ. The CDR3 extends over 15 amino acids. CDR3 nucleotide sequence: TGCGCCAGCAGCTTGGCCGGTCAGTCGGTGGATGAGCAGTTCTTC. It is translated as CASSLAGQSVDEQFF.

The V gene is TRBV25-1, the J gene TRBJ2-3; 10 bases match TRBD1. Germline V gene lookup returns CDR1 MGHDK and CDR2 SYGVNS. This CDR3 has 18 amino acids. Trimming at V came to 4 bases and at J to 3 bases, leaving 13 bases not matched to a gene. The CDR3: CASSAHPRQGARTDTQYF. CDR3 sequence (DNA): TGTGCCAGCAGTGCGCACCCCCGACAGGGGGCGAGAACAGATACGCAGTATTTT.

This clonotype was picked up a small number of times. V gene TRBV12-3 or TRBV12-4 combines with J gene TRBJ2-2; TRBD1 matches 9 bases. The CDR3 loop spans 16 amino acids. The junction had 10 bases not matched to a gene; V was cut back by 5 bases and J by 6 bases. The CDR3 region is CASSPRGDRVSGELFF. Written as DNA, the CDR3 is TGTGCCAGCAGTCCCCGGGGGGACAGGGTATCCGGGGAGCTGTTTTTT.

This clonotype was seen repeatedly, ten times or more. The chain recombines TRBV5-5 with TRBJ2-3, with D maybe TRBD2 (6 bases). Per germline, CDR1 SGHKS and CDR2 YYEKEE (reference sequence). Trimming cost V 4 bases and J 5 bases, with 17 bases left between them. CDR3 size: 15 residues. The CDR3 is CASSRHLTEGDTQYF. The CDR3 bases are TGTGCCAGCAGCCGACATCTAACGGAGGGAGATACGCAGTATTTT.

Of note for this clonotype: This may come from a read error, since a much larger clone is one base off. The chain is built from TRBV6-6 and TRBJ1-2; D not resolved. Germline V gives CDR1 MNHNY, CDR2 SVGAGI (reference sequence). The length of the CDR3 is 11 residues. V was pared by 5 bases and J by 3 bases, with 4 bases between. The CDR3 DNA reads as TGTGCCAGCAGTCGGTACTATGGCTACACCTTC. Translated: CASSRYYGYTF.

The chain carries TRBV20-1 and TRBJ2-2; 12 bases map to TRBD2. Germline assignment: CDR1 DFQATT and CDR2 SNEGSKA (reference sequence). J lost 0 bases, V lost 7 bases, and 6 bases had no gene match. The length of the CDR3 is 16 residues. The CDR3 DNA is TGCAGTGTTTCGACTAGCGGGGGACCGAACACCGGGGAGCTGTTTTTT. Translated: CSVSTSGGPNTGELFF.

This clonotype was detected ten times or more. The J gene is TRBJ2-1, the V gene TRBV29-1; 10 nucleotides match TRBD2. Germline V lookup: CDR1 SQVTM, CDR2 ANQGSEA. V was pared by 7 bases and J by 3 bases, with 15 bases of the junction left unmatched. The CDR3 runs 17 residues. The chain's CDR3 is CSAPGGLAGANYNEQFF. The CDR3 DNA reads TGCAGCGCCCCTGGGGGTCTAGCGGGGGCAAACTACAATGAGCAGTTCTTC.

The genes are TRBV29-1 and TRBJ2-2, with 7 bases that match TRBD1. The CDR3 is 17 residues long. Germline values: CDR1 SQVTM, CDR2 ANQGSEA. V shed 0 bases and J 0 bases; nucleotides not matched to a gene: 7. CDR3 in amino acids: CSVEDRGQWANTGELFF. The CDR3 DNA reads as TGCAGCGTTGAAGATCGGGGACAGTGGGCGAACACCGGGGAGCTGTTTTTT.

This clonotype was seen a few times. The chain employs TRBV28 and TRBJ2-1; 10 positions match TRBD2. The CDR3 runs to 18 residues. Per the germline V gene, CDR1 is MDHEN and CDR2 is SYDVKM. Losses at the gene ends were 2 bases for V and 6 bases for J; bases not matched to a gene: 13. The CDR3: CASSLPRSSGRGSNEQFF. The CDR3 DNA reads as TGTGCCAGCAGTTTACCCCGCTCTAGCGGGAGAGGGTCCAATGAGCAGTTCTTC.

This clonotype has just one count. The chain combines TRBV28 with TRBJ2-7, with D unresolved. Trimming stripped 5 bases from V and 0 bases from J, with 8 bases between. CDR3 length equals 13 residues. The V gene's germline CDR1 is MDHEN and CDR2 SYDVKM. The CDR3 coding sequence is TGTGCCAGCAGTACCAGGAGCTCCTACGAGCAGTACGTC. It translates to CASSTRSSYEQYV.

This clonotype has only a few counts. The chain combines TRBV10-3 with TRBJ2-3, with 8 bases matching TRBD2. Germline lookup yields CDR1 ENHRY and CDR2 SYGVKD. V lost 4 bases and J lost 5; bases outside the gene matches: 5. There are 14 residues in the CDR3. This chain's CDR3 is CAISGGGRGDTQYF. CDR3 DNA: TGTGCCATCAGTGGCGGGGGGCGCGGAGATACGCAGTATTTT.

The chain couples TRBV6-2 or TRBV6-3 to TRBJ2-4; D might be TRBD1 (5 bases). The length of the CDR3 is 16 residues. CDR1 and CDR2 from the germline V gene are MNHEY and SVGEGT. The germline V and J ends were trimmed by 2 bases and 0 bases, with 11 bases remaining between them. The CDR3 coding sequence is TGTGCCAGCAGTTACCAGGGTGGGATAGCCAAAAACATTCAGTACTTC. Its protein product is CASSYQGGIAKNIQYF.

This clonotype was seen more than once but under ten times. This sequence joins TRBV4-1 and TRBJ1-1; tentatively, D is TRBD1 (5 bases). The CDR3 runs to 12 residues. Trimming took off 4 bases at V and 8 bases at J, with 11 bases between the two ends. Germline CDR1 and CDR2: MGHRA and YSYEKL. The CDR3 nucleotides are TGCGCCAGCAGCCGCGACAGAAACGAAGCTTTCTTT. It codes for CASSRDRNEAFF.

This CDR3 reads CASSLNLAGGGTGELFF. The CDR3 coding sequence is TGTGCCAGCAGTTTAAACCTAGCGGGAGGGGGCACCGGGGAGCTGTTTTTT. The chain recombines TRBV27 with TRBJ2-2; TRBD2 matches 12 bases. V gave up 2 bases and J gave up 4 bases; unmatched junction bases: 5. Germline V CDR1 and CDR2: MNHEY, SMNVEV (reference sequence). This CDR3 contains 17 residues.

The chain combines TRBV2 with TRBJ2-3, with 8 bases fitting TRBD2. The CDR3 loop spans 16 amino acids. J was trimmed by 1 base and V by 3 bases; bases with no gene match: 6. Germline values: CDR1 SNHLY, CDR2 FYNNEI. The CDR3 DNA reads TGTGCCAGCAGTGACGAAGCGGGAGTAGGCACAGATACGCAGTATTTT. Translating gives CASSDEAGVGTDTQYF. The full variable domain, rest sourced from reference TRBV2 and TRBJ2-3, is EPEVTQTPSHQVTQMGQEVILRCVPISNHLYFYWYRQILGQKVEFLVSFYNNEISEKSEIFDDQFSVERPDGSNFTLKIRSTKLEDSAMYFCASSDEAGVGTDTQYFGPGTRLTVL.

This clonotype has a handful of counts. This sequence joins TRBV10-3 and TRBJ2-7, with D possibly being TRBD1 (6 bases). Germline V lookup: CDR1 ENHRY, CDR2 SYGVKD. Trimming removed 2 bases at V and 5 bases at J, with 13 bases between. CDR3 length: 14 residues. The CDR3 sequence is CAISETGMVDEQYF. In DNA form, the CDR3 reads TGTGCCATCAGTGAGACAGGGATGGTCGACGAGCAGTACTTC.

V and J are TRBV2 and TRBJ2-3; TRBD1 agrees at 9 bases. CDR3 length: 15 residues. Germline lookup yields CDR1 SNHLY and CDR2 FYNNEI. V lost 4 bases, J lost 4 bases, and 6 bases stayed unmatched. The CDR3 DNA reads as TGTGCCAGCAGTGGACAGGGGGTTAATGCAGATACGCAGTATTTT. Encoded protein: CASSGQGVNADTQYF. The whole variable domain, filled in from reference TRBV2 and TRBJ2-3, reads EPEVTQTPSHQVTQMGQEVILRCVPISNHLYFYWYRQILGQKVEFLVSFYNNEISEKSEIFDDQFSVERPDGSNFTLKIRSTKLEDSAMYFCASSGQGVNADTQYFGPGTRLTVL.

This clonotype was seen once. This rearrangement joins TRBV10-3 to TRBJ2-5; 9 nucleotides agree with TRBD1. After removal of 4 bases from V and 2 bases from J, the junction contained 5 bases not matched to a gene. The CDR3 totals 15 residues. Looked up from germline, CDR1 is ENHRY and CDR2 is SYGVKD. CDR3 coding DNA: TGTGCCATCAGTGCCGGACAGGGGACTCAAGAGACCCAGTACTTC. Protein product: CAISAGQGTQETQYF.

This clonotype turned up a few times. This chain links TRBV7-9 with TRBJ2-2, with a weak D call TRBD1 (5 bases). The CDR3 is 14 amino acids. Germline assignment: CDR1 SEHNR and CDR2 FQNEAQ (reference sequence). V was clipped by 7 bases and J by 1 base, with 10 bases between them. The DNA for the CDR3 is TGTGCCAGCATGGGCCAGGGGAACACCGGGGAGCTGTTTTTT. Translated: CASMGQGNTGELFF. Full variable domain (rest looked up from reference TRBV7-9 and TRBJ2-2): DTGVSQNPRHKITKRGQNVTFRCDPISEHNRLYWYRQTLGQGPEFLTYFQNEAQLEKSRLLSDRFSAERPKGSFSTLEIQRTEQGDSAMYLCASMGQGNTGELFFGEGSRLTVL.

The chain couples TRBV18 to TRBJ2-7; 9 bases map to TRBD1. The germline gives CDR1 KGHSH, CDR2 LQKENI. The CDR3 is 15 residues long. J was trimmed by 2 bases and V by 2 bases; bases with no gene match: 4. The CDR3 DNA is TGTGCCAGCTCACCAGGGACAGGGTTGACCTACGAGCAGTACTTC. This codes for CASSPGTGLTYEQYF.

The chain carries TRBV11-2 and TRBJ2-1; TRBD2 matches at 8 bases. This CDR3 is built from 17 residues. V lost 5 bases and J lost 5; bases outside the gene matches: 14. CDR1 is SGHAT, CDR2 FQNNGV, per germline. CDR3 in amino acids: CASSRGGGGTENNEQFF. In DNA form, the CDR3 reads TGTGCCAGCAGCCGGGGGGGCGGGGGCACTGAAAACAATGAGCAGTTCTTC.

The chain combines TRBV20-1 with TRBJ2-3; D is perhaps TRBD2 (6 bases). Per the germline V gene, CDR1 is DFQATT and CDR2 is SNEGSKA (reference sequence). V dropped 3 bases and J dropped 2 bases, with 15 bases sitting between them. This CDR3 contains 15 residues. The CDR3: CSARPWASDTDTQYF. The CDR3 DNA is TGCAGTGCTAGGCCTTGGGCTAGCGACACAGATACGCAGTATTTT.

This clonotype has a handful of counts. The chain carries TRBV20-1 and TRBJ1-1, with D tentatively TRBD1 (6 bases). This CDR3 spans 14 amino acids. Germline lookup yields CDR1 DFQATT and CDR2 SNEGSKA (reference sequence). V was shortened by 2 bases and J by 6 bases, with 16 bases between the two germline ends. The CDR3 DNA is TGCAGTGCTAGAAAACAACAGGGTAAATCTGAAGCTTTCTTT. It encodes CSARKQQGKSEAFF.

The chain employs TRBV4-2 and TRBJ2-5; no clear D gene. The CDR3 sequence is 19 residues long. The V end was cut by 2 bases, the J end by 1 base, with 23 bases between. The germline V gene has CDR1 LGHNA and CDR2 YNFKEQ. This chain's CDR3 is CASSQPPQARGTTQETQYF. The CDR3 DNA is TGTGCCAGCAGCCAACCCCCCCAGGCCCGCGGAACCACCCAAGAGACCCAGTACTTC.

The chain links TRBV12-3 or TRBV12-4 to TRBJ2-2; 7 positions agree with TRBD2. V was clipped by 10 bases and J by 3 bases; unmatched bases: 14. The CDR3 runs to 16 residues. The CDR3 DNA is TGTGCCATCGCAAAGGGATCCGCGGGGGACACCGGGGAGCTGTTTTTT. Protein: CAIAKGSAGDTGELFF.